These T cell receptor beta chains were read from a single sample in a study of vaccination and CD4 T cells after COVID-19. TCRdb recomputed calls from the PCR reads with MiXCR, one row per CDR3 protein. The sample lists about 6,600 distinct CDR3 sequences; 40% to 55% were seen once. The antigens for these receptors are not known. The sample was CD4+ T cells from blood, cultured in vitro. The receptors stem from a human donor in good health. Each CDR3 is given with its conserved first and last residue. A D gene is named only where the DNA matches it firmly. Size values are once, few and many counts, or a class for expanded clones, and some rows have none.

v_call	clone_size	cdr3_length	d_call	j_call	cdr3_aa	cdr3_nt
TRBV2	few	14	.	TRBJ2-7	CASRQTGADYEQYF	TGTGCCAGCAGGCAAACCGGGGCAGACTACGAGCAGTACTTC
TRBV20-1	few	15	.	TRBJ2-7	CSVMSESGPPYEQYF	TGCAGTGTGATGAGCGAGTCAGGTCCCCCCTACGAGCAGTACTTC
TRBV19	.	12	.	TRBJ2-2	CASSIPTGELFF	TGTGCCAGTAGTATCCCCACCGGGGAGCTGTTTTTT
TRBV10-3	.	13	.	TRBJ2-1	CAISESVVNEQFF	TGTGCCATCAGTGAGTCGGTCGTGAATGAGCAGTTCTTC
TRBV12-3/TRBV12-4	few	11	.	TRBJ2-5	CASSFRETQYF	TGTGCCAGCAGTTTCCGAGAGACCCAGTACTTC
TRBV7-2	few	13	.	TRBJ1-2	CASSLAGVGGYTF	TGTGCCAGCAGCTTAGCGGGGGTAGGAGGCTACACCTTC
TRBV7-8	few	15	TRBD2	TRBJ2-1	CASSLARLAVGEQFF	TGTGCCAGCAGCTTAGCGCGGCTAGCGGTAGGGGAGCAGTTCTTC
TRBV19	few	14	TRBD1	TRBJ1-5	CASSPQGAGQPQHF	TGTGCCAGTAGTCCACAGGGGGCGGGACAGCCCCAGCATTTT
TRBV28	once	13	TRBD1	TRBJ1-6	CASSRRGFAPLHF	TGTGCCAGCAGTCGCAGGGGGTTTGCACCCCTCCACTTT
TRBV6-1	few	14	TRBD1	TRBJ1-6	CASTKGQGASPLHF	TGTGCCAGCACTAAAGGGCAGGGGGCTTCACCCCTCCACTTT
TRBV11-2	.	13	.	TRBJ2-3	CASSLKAAATQYF	TGTGCCAGCAGCTTGAAAGCGGCAGCTACGCAGTATTTT
TRBV7-2	few	15	.	TRBJ2-3	CASSLGPGAGDTQYF	TGTGCCAGCAGCTTAGGGCCGGGGGCAGGAGATACGCAGTATTTT
TRBV30	.	16	.	TRBJ1-6	CAWSVERAHYNSPLHF	TGTGCCTGGAGTGTAGAAAGGGCACACTATAATTCACCCCTCCACTTT
TRBV20-1	.	14	TRBD1	TRBJ2-3	CSARDEGAVDTQYF	TGCAGTGCTAGAGATGAGGGGGCCGTGGATACGCAGTATTTT
TRBV7-2	.	14	.	TRBJ2-7	CASSLAVIDYEQYF	TGTGCCAGCAGCTTAGCGGTAATTGACTACGAGCAGTACTTC
TRBV27	few	15	TRBD1	TRBJ1-2	CASSPLSTGLSGYTF	TGTGCCAGCAGTCCCCTGTCGACAGGGTTGAGTGGCTACACCTTC
TRBV7-9	few	11	.	TRBJ2-5	CASSYQETQYF	TGTGCCAGCAGTTATCAAGAGACCCAGTACTTC
TRBV5-6	.	15	TRBD1	TRBJ1-1	CASSELGQGGTEAFF	TGTGCCAGCAGCGAACTCGGACAGGGAGGCACTGAAGCTTTCTTT
TRBV7-9	few	13	TRBD1	TRBJ1-2	CASSGDSPYGYTF	TGTGCCAGCAGCGGGGACAGCCCCTATGGCTACACCTTC
TRBV7-2	few	12	.	TRBJ2-3	CASSSSTDTQYF	TGTGCCAGCAGCTCGAGCACAGATACGCAGTATTTT
TRBV27	few	15	.	TRBJ2-2	CASRIATGRTGELFF	TGTGCCAGCAGAATCGCGACAGGGAGGACCGGGGAGCTGTTTTTT
TRBV7-9	few	15	.	TRBJ2-7	CASSSRVGLNYEQYF	TGTGCCAGCAGCTCAAGAGTAGGACTGAACTACGAGCAGTACTTC
TRBV28	.	10	.	TRBJ1-2	CASSGYGYTF	TGTGCCAGCAGCGGCTATGGCTACACCTTC
TRBV20-1	.	11	.	TRBJ2-7	CSAADSREQYF	TGCAGTGCCGCCGACAGCCGCGAGCAGTACTTC
TRBV19	.	20	TRBD2	TRBJ2-3	CASSIAVGTSGEYGTDTQYF	TGTGCCAGTAGTATTGCTGTGGGGACTAGCGGGGAGTATGGCACAGATACGCAGTATTTT
TRBV5-1	.	17	.	TRBJ1-1	CASSLGTWGGLNTEAFF	TGCGCCAGCAGCTTGGGGACGTGGGGCGGGTTGAACACTGAAGCTTTCTTT
TRBV20-1	.	15	TRBD1	TRBJ1-5	CSARDVSGGWQPQHF	TGCAGTGCTAGAGATGTATCAGGGGGCTGGCAGCCCCAGCATTTT
TRBV20-1	.	13	.	TRBJ1-2	CSARDRPNYGYTF	TGCAGTGCTAGAGACAGACCTAACTATGGCTACACCTTC
TRBV4-1	.	17	.	TRBJ1-5	CASSQTLVRGRNQPQHF	TGCGCCAGCAGCCAAACCCTAGTGAGGGGCCGCAATCAGCCCCAGCATTTT
TRBV11-2	.	12	.	TRBJ2-7	CASSPGALEQYF	TGTGCCAGCAGCCCAGGGGCTTTAGAGCAGTACTTC
TRBV25-1	.	15	.	TRBJ2-1	CASSGSGKYYNEQFF	TGTGCCAGCAGTGGTAGCGGCAAATACTACAATGAGCAGTTCTTC
TRBV28	.	14	.	TRBJ1-2	CASVRASANYGYTF	TGTGCCAGCGTCCGGGCCTCAGCTAACTATGGCTACACCTTC
TRBV10-2	.	11	.	TRBJ1-2	CASSEGLRYTF	TGCGCCAGCAGTGAAGGGCTCCGCTACACCTTC
TRBV20-1	.	15	TRBD2	TRBJ2-3	CSARPAGVGTDTQYF	TGCAGTGCCCGACCAGCGGGGGTTGGGACAGATACGCAGTATTTT
TRBV27	.	13	TRBD1	TRBJ2-7	CASSYQPDREQYF	TGTGCCAGCTCCTACCAACCGGACAGGGAGCAGTACTTC
TRBV11-2	.	15	.	TRBJ1-6	CASSLDLGSRSPLHF	TGTGCCAGCAGCTTAGATCTGGGGTCTCGATCACCCCTCCACTTT
TRBV25-1	.	11	.	TRBJ1-1	CASSSGTHAFF	TGTGCCAGCAGTAGCGGTACCCACGCTTTCTTT
TRBV7-8	.	15	TRBD2	TRBJ2-5	CASSIRLAGLETQYF	TGTGCCAGCAGCATCCGACTAGCGGGGCTGGAGACCCAGTACTTC
TRBV24-1	few	14	.	TRBJ2-3	CATSDPGKGDTQYF	TGTGCCACCAGTGATCCAGGAAAGGGAGATACGCAGTATTTT
TRBV28	.	15	.	TRBJ1-2	CASTEEGRGNYGYTF	TGTGCCAGCACCGAAGAAGGCAGGGGCAACTATGGCTACACCTTC
TRBV5-4	.	14	TRBD1	TRBJ1-2	CASSLGSGTGDYTF	TGTGCCAGCAGCTTGGGCTCCGGGACAGGGGACTACACCTTC
TRBV7-2	.	14	.	TRBJ1-1	CASSPTGGSTEAFF	TGTGCCAGCAGCCCTACCGGGGGTTCAACTGAAGCTTTCTTT
TRBV5-1	.	15	TRBD2	TRBJ2-1	CASSTAGGRNNEQFF	TGCGCCAGCAGTACGGCGGGAGGGAGGAACAATGAGCAGTTCTTC